This T cell receptor beta chain was identified during a study of blood T cell repertoires in COVID-19. Whole-study context: T cells, B-cell-depleted T cells, or PBMCs supplied cDNA or gDNA.

The assay was immunoSEQ multiplex PCR, and TCRdb's table has in-frame clones only and misses some. The profile covers some 74,000 clones, with 70% to 90% appearing a single time and over 15% taken by the ten largest. The origin of this receptor is a woman of 80 years or more with acute or convalescent COVID-19. Sequencing was performed on peripheral blood.

The CDR3 spells CASSSGSQETQYF. CDR3 in DNA: TGTGCCAGCAGCTCCGGGTCGCAAGAGACCCAGTACTTC. V and J are TRBV5-4 and TRBJ2-5; D call uncertain. Trimming left V 3 bases short and J 2 bases short, with 8 bases between. CDR1 and CDR2 from the germline V gene are SGHNT and YYREEE (reference sequence). The CDR3 spans 13 residues.